The present T cell receptor (beta chain) was sequenced within a study of long-term antiretroviral therapy in people with HIV. Running of the v3.0 immunoSEQ assay took place at survey level. What sequencing targeted per sample was about 40,000-55,000 T-cell genomes. TCRdb's table, derived via immunoSEQ multiplex PCR, lists solely in-frame clones and lacks some. The sample contains about 24,000 clones, about 91% of which appear only once. General study points: Possibly under older ART regimens, blood was drawn between about 2004 and 2017. Clonal populations expanded prior to ART predominated within the repertoire at all time points. Post-ART samples showed increased diversity that remained below transplant donor control levels.

On this clone: Its antigen is undetermined.

This CDR3 spans 17 amino acids. CDR1 and CDR2 (germline): SEHNR, FQNEAQ (reference sequence). V shed 4 bases, J shed 2 bases, and the junction held 10 bases outside the gene matches. The sequence derives from a man in his fifties with HIV. The sequencing used unsorted PBMCs, collected 1.8 years before starting antiretroviral therapy. The chain couples TRBV7-9 to TRBJ2-5; 10 bases are shared with TRBD2. CDR3 protein: CASSSPGSGGIQETQYF. Here the CDR3 DNA reads TGTGCCAGCAGCTCCCCCGGTAGCGGGGGGATTCAAGAGACCCAGTACTTC.